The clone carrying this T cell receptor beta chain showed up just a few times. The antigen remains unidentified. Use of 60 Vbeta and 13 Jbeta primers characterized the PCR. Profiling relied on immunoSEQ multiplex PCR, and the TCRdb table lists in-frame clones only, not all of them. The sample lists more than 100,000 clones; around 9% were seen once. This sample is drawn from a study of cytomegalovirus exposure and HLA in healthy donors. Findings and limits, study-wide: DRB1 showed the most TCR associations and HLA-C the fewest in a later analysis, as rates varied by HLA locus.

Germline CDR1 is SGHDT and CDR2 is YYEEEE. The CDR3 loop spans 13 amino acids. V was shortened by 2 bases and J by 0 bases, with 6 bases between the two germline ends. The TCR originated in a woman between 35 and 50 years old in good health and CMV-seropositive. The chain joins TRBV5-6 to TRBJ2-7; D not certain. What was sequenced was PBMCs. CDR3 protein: CASSFASSYEQYF. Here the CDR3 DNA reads TGTGCCAGCAGCTTCGCGAGCTCCTACGAGCAGTACTTC.